One and the same sample provided the 16 T cell receptor beta chains below, sequenced in a study of cytomegalovirus exposure and HLA in healthy donors (dated by TCRdb to about 2017). The library was generated by the immunoSEQ multiplex PCR assay. A mixture of 60 forward primers for TCR Vbeta segments and 13 reverse primers for TCR Jbeta segments was used in the multiplex PCR. The table comes from immuneACCESS by way of TCRdb, which keeps in-frame sequences with V and J called. Part of the clones is missing from these tables; in studies checked, under half for an unresolved V gene and the rest for unknown reasons. Recorded for this sample are roughly 300,000 clones; 86% of them occurred a single time. Jointly, the top ten make up roughly 4% of the sample. The sample consisted of PBMCs. Receptors were obtained from a man aged 40-50 years in good health and CMV-seropositive.

As concerns this clone: The same CDR3 is also encoded by other DNA sequences in this sample. The chain is built from TRBV27 and TRBJ2-7; the D gene is possibly TRBD2 (6 bases). Looked up from germline, CDR1 is MNHEY and CDR2 is SMNVEV (reference sequence). This CDR3 is 14 amino acids long. Trimming stripped 0 bases from V and 0 bases from J, with 6 bases between. CDR3 DNA sequence: TGTGCCAGCAGTTTATCGGGGGGCTCCTACGAGCAGTACTTC. Amino acid sequence: CASSLSGGSYEQYF.

The CDR3 sequence: CSTPGTGVGNEQFF. The CDR3 region has the DNA TGCAGCACCCCCGGGACAGGGGTTGGCAATGAGCAGTTCTTC. The chain has TRBV29-1 and TRBJ2-1; 10 nucleotides agree with TRBD1. This CDR3 is built from 14 residues. The junction had 10 bases not matched to a gene; V was cut back by 8 bases and J by 6 bases. In germline, CDR1 is SQVTM, CDR2 ANQGSEA.

The chain links TRBV6-1 to TRBJ2-1; 8 bases align to TRBD2. The V gene's germline CDR1 is MNHNS and CDR2 SASEGT. This CDR3 is built from 17 residues. The trim removed 3 bases at V and 2 bases at J, leaving 9 bases unmatched. The CDR3 is CASSDLGAGDPYNEQFF. CDR3 coding DNA: TGTGCCAGCAGTGATCTGGGAGCGGGAGACCCCTACAATGAGCAGTTCTTC.

V usage is TRBV4-3 and J usage is TRBJ2-5, with 8 bases aligning to TRBD1. The assigned J gene may be wrong: the sequence end matches TRBJ2-7 better. Germline CDR1 and CDR2: LGHNA and YSLEER. This CDR3 has 15 amino acids. The CDR3 loop is CASSQGGTGTHEQYF. The CDR3 DNA sequence: TGCGCCAGCAGCCAAGGGGGGACAGGAACCCACGAGCAGTACTTC.

The V gene is TRBV4-1, the J gene TRBJ2-3; D perhaps matches TRBD2 (5 bases). This CDR3 contains 16 residues. The germline CDR1 and CDR2 sequences are MGHRA and YSYEKL. V was pared by 1 base and J by 0 bases, with 11 bases between. The CDR3 DNA is TGCGCCAGCAGCCAAGTTCCGGGAACTAGCACAGATACGCAGTATTTT. Residues: CASSQVPGTSTDTQYF.

The chain recombines TRBV27 with TRBJ2-5; 8 positions agree with TRBD1. The DNA end is more similar to TRBJ2-7, so the J call may be wrong. The CDR3 length is 14 residues. Germline CDR1 is MNHEY and CDR2 is SMNVEV (reference sequence). Here the CDR3 reads CASSSRTGFHEQYF. The CDR3 region has the DNA TGTGCCAGCAGTTCCCGGACAGGGTTCCACGAGCAGTACTTC.

This clone turned up a few times. The chain joins TRBV2 to TRBJ2-3, with 10 bases that match TRBD2. This CDR3 is built from 16 residues. CDR1 SNHLY and CDR2 FYNNEI come from the germline V gene. V trimming: 9 bases; J trimming: 4 bases; junction bases outside the gene matches: 13. CDR3 sequence: CASVRRLAGAADTQYF. The CDR3, as DNA: TGTGCCAGTGTAAGGCGGCTAGCGGGAGCGGCAGATACGCAGTATTTT.

The V call is TRBV4-2, the J call TRBJ2-6; maybe TRBD1 (6 bases). The V end was cut by 1 base, the J end by 2 bases, with 12 bases between. The CDR3 contains 17 residues. Looked up from germline, CDR1 is LGHNA and CDR2 is YNFKEQ. CDR3 DNA sequence: TGTGCCAGCAGCCAAGTCGCAGGGGTCGCTGGGGCCAACGTCCTGACTTTC. Protein sequence: CASSQVAGVAGANVLTF.

The chain links TRBV18 to TRBJ2-1; 7 bases are a match to TRBD2. The V segment lost 3 bases and the J segment 8 bases; nucleotides outside the gene matches: 7. The germline gives CDR1 KGHSH, CDR2 LQKENI. The CDR3 is 14 residues long. The CDR3 DNA reads TGTGCCAGCTCACCCCGACTAGCAATGGATGAGCAGTTCTTC. Translation gives CASSPRLAMDEQFF. Complete variable domain (other parts from reference TRBV18 and TRBJ2-1): NAGVMQNPRHLVRRRGQEARLRCSPMKGHSHVYWYRQLPEEGLKFMVYLQKENIIDESGMPKERFSAEFPKEGPSILRIQQVVRGDSAAYFCASSPRLAMDEQFFGPGTRLTVL.

Comments on this clone: Distinct nucleotide sequences in the sample also encode this CDR3. The V call is TRBV28, the J call TRBJ1-4; maybe TRBD1 (6 bases). V lost 3 bases and J lost 8, with 19 bases in between. CDR3 length: 16 residues. Germline V gives CDR1 MDHEN, CDR2 SYDVKM. The CDR3 DNA sequence: TGTGCCAGCAGTTTGTTGGGAGAATCGGACAGAGAAAAACTGTTTTTT. It codes for CASSLLGESDREKLFF.

V usage is TRBV28 and J usage is TRBJ1-1, with 10 bases matching TRBD1. V dropped 7 bases and J dropped 3; count of bases not matched to a gene: 5. This CDR3 comprises 14 residues. Germline values: CDR1 MDHEN, CDR2 SYDVKM. The CDR3 loop reads CASKGTGAYTEAFF. The DNA of the CDR3 is TGTGCCAGCAAGGGGACAGGGGCGTACACTGAAGCTTTCTTT.

The chain is built from TRBV6-1 and TRBJ1-2; D gene uncertain. The germline V and J ends were trimmed by 3 bases and 2 bases, with 7 bases remaining between them. There are 13 residues in the CDR3. CDR1 and CDR2 from the germline V gene are MNHNS and SASEGT. The CDR3 here is CASSDWANYGYTF. CDR3 DNA sequence: TGTGCCAGCAGTGATTGGGCCAACTATGGCTACACCTTC.

The chain uses TRBV7-9 and TRBJ2-1; TRBD2 might be the D (5 bases). Trimming cost V 1 base and J 8 bases, with 12 bases left between them. The germline gives CDR1 SEHNR, CDR2 FQNEAQ (reference sequence). This CDR3 is built from 14 residues. The CDR3 sequence is CASSLDRGSHEQFF. In DNA form, the CDR3 reads TGTGCCAGCAGCTTAGATCGGGGATCGCATGAGCAGTTCTTC.

This clone was picked up a small number of times. The chain links TRBV27 to TRBJ2-7; 11 bases align to TRBD2. Germline V lookup: CDR1 MNHEY, CDR2 SMNVEV (reference sequence). The ends lost 2 bases at V and 3 bases at J; junction bases unmatched: 3. The CDR3 is 15 amino acids. The CDR3 here is CASSLRLAGLYEQYF. The CDR3 DNA sequence: TGTGCCAGCAGTTTACGACTAGCGGGACTCTACGAGCAGTACTTC.

The V call is TRBV4-2, the J call TRBJ2-3, with a weak D call TRBD1 (5 bases). Germline V gene data show CDR1 as LGHNA and CDR2 as YNFKEQ. The CDR3 covers 16 residues. Trimming took off 3 bases at V and 0 bases at J, with 13 bases between the two ends. Written as DNA, the CDR3 is TGTGCCAGCAGCCAGGTATTACAGGCTAGCACAGATACGCAGTATTTT. This gives the protein CASSQVLQASTDTQYF.

A single count supports this clone. The CDR3 DNA reads as TGTGCCAGCAGTTTGGGACTTGCTGGGATGTACTTC. It is translated as CASSLGLAGMYF. This chain connects TRBV28 to TRBJ2-7, with D perhaps TRBD2 (6 bases). Trimming took 3 bases from V and 12 from J, leaving 15 bases between them. CDR3 length: 12 residues. Germline V gene data show CDR1 as MDHEN and CDR2 as SYDVKM.